One T cell receptor (beta chain) is described in this entry. At least ten counts were recorded for this clonotype. It has no known antigen specificity. Base qualities are not provided; no much larger clone lies one nucleotide away. The 35 to 40 donors, aged roughly 6 to 90 years, were systemically healthy Caucasian individuals from Russia. About 9.1 milliliters of peripheral blood were collected from each donor into EDTA-treated Vacutainer tubes. Ficoll-Paque density-gradient centrifugation was used to isolate PBMCs, with at least 7 million obtained per sample. Total RNA was extracted from PBMCs with Trizol reagent, with at least 6 micrograms obtained per sample. For every donor, an aliquot of PBMCs went through flow cytometry to measure the percentages of naive CD45RAhigh/CD27high T cells. This record belongs to a study of blood T cells in healthy people across ages (dated by TCRdb to the mid-2010s). For context, the study as a whole: Template switching captured roughly one uniquely barcoded TCR beta cDNA molecule per two T cells in model experiments. The study measured age-related changes in TCR beta repertoire diversity using deep sequencing normalized with unique cDNA molecular identifiers. Donors were grouped into four age groups: young (average roughly 16 years), middle-aged (approximately 41), aged (around 60) and long-lived (about 90). To avoid experimental bias, donors of different ages were distributed randomly across sequencing lanes. The study analyzed two additional independent replicas of 1 million unique cDNA reads from the same blood draw for two donors, one aged 18 to 29 and one aged 80 or older. Broader findings and caveats from the paper: Total diversity estimates from one million sequenced T cells were considered lower bounds and underestimates. The CMV infection status of donors was not known, potentially confounding age-related changes in expanded clonotypes. The percentage of naive T cells measured by flow cytometry correlated strongly with observed TCR beta diversity. Observed TCR beta diversity per million T cells fell roughly linearly with age, and a significant reduction was already apparent by age around 40. Compared with the aged group, the long-lived group had more naive CD4+ T cells, fewer expanded clones and increased TCR diversity, a pattern suggesting age selection. Bulk unsorted PBMC profiling prevented conclusive comparison of naive and antigen-experienced compartments.

The method behind the library was 5' RACE. The sample was run on an Illumina HiSeq 2500. A second PCR of roughly 6 to 11 cycles was performed with a sample-barcoded 5' primer and a J-beta primer mix. Each TCR beta cDNA molecule received a unique molecular identifier from a template-switch 5' adaptor carrying 12 random nucleotides. At least 2.5 million CDR3-containing paired-end reads were obtained from each sample. The Mint cDNA synthesis kit, primed by a TRBC-specific oligonucleotide, was used to synthesize first-strand cDNA from all RNA. Following uracil-DNA glycosylase treatment, a first 18-cycle PCR with universal primers M1SS and BC2_uni_R was performed on all cDNA. As for the original processing: For normalization, 1 million high-quality reads, each with a distinct molecular identifier, were randomly selected from each sample. Instead of being binned into consensus sequences, reads that shared molecular identifiers were thrown out. MiTCR, run with a Q25 quality threshold and the strictest error-elimination algorithm, handled CDR3 identification, clonotype clustering and error correction. Lower-bound total TCR beta diversity was estimated with a nonparametric unseen species model using Euler transformation. TCRdb reanalyzed the raw reads on its own, using fastp at Q25 for trimming and MiXCR for clone calling, and kept in-frame beta chains. Duplicate CDR3 protein sequences are folded into a single record with the most common DNA and genes. In this record, the V and J calls reflect TCRdb's handling and not the investigators' own analysis. This sample lists about 1.5 million distinct CDR3 sequences; around two fifths were detected once. 7% to 9% of the sample comes from the top ten.

The germline V gene provides CDR1 SNHLY and CDR2 FYNNEI. The CDR3 has 11 amino acids, counting the end cysteine and phenylalanine. The read is trimmed to its CDR3 DNA, 33 bases read in frame from base 1. Relative to germline, V is 5 bases shorter and J is 6 bases shorter, with 7 bases between their ends. Recombination joined TRBV2 with TRBJ2-5, with no confidently assigned D gene. The sample consisted of blood. The sequence was obtained from a woman between 18 and 29 years old in good health. The CDR3 reads CASSKVQTQYF. The sequence in DNA is TGTGCCAGCAGTAAGGTCCAGACCCAGTACTTC.